The next 20 T cell receptor beta chains were all read from a single sample in a study of monozygotic twins with inflammatory bowel disease. For each CDR3 protein, TCRdb gives one entry from its re-call of the 5' RACE reads, without DNA. This listing includes about 150,000 distinct CDR3 sequences. Sequences were obtained from blood. All receptors derive from a human donor with ulcerative colitis or Crohn's disease, or a healthy co-twin of an affected twin (not recorded which).

The chain uses TRBV2 and TRBJ2-3; the TRBD1 assignment by TCRdb is unverifiable without DNA. The germline V gene has CDR1 SNHLY and CDR2 FYNNEI. This CDR3 contains 15 residues. CDR3: CASSRWAGGTDTQYF.

The rearrangement joins TRBV5-4 to TRBJ2-7; TCRdb gives TRBD2 as the D gene, but with no DNA this cannot be confirmed. Looked up from germline, CDR1 is SGHNT and CDR2 is YYREEE (reference sequence). The CDR3 extends over 15 amino acids. This chain's CDR3 is CASSPRTSGINEQYF.

The chain combines TRBV11-2 with TRBJ1-1; TCRdb outputs TRBD1, but without DNA this stays unchecked. Per germline, CDR1 SGHAT and CDR2 FQNNGV. The CDR3 is made up of 15 amino acids. The CDR3 reads CASSLVRGRGTEAFF.

This chain joins TRBV7-9 and TRBJ2-1. Germline V gene lookup returns CDR1 SEHNR and CDR2 FQNEAQ (reference sequence). CDR3 length: 12 residues. CDR3 sequence reads: CASSLWNNEQFF.

V and J are TRBV12-3 or TRBV12-4 and TRBJ2-5; TCRdb lists TRBD2, though no DNA is available to test this call. The length of the CDR3 is 16 residues. CDR3 sequence reads: CASNNSGRAQEETQYF.

The chain carries TRBV3-1 and TRBJ2-7; as DNA is missing, the TRBD2 call by TCRdb cannot be tested. The CDR3 runs 16 residues. CDR1 is LGHDT, CDR2 YNNKEL, per germline (reference sequence). CDR3 protein: CASSQERLAGLYEQYF.

This sequence joins TRBV7-2 and TRBJ2-7; without DNA, the TCRdb call of TRBD2 cannot be checked. Germline loops: CDR1 SGHTA, CDR2 FQGNSA. The CDR3 extends over 15 amino acids. The CDR3 reads CASSFGLAGTYEQYF.

The chain combines TRBV20-1 with TRBJ2-7. This CDR3 spans 15 amino acids. Germline values: CDR1 DFQATT, CDR2 SNEGSKA (reference sequence). CDR3 sequence: CSAQSRLASSYEQYF.

The V gene is TRBV5-1, the J gene TRBJ2-7; TCRdb selects TRBD2, and the lack of DNA leaves this call unchecked. CDR3 length: 15 amino acids. Germline CDR1 and CDR2: SGHRS and YFSETQ. The CDR3 sequence: CASSPTGSSVYEQYF.

The chain carries TRBV18 and TRBJ1-1. This CDR3 is built from 16 residues. The V gene's germline CDR1 is KGHSH and CDR2 LQKENI. The CDR3 region is CASSPLQTNMNTEAFF.

This sequence joins TRBV24-1 and TRBJ2-2; TCRdb selects TRBD1, and the lack of DNA leaves this call unchecked. The CDR3 runs 13 residues. The germline V gene encodes CDR1 KGHDR and CDR2 SFDVKD. The CDR3 sequence: CATLGGSTGELFF.

This chain uses TRBV27 with TRBJ2-3; TCRdb picks TRBD2, but there is no DNA to check that call. The germline V gene has CDR1 MNHEY and CDR2 SMNVEV (reference sequence). The CDR3 is 13 residues long. CDR3 in amino acids: CASRRDSADTQYF.

V and J are TRBV27 and TRBJ2-1; TCRdb outputs TRBD1, but without DNA this stays unchecked. The germline gives CDR1 MNHEY, CDR2 SMNVEV (reference sequence). The length of the CDR3 is 13 residues. This CDR3 reads CASSKEGGFEQFF.

The CDR3 spells CASSLEWTSGTYNEQFF. The chain recombines TRBV7-2 with TRBJ2-1; TCRdb returns TRBD2, unconfirmable since there is no DNA. CDR3 size: 17 residues. Germline loops: CDR1 SGHTA, CDR2 FQGNSA.

V is TRBV9 and J is TRBJ1-2. CDR3 length: 14 residues. CDR1 is SGDLS, CDR2 YYNGEE, per germline. The CDR3: CASRTDGGGYGYTF.

This sequence joins TRBV6-4 and TRBJ1-5; no DNA is available, so the TRBD1 call from TCRdb remains unchecked. In germline, CDR1 is MRHNA, CDR2 SNTAGT. The CDR3 runs 14 residues. The CDR3: CASSQGDGNQPQHF.

This sequence joins TRBV20-1 and TRBJ2-1; TCRdb's D call of TRBD2 is untestable without DNA. Germline CDR1 DFQATT, CDR2 SNEGSKA (reference sequence). This CDR3 is 15 amino acids long. The CDR3 sequence is CSARTSGRALGEQFF.

The chain joins TRBV7-2 to TRBJ1-4; the D gene TCRdb calls, TRBD1, cannot be checked with no DNA. The CDR3 is made up of 15 amino acids. Germline CDR1 reads SGHTA; CDR2 reads FQGNSA. CDR3: CASSPPRTTNEKLFF.

J is TRBJ2-1 and V is TRBV15; the TCRdb D gene call, TRBD1, has no DNA to confirm it. Germline V gene lookup returns CDR1 LNHNV and CDR2 YYDKDF (reference sequence). The CDR3 has 17 residues. CDR3 protein: CATSRGDRGRFVNEQFF.

The chain employs TRBV7-9 and TRBJ1-2; the D call of TRBD1 rests on TCRdb alone, since no DNA is present to check it. There are 16 residues in the CDR3. Germline V gene sequence: CDR1 SEHNR, CDR2 FQNEAQ (reference sequence). The CDR3 protein is CASSSGGGGVRYGYTF.